This T cell receptor beta chain was profiled in a study of T-cell memory formation after mild COVID-19 listed by TCRdb under 2021. For context, the study as a whole: TCR sequence clusters from the two donors were found to be largely donor specific. Longitudinal TCRalpha and TCRbeta repertoire sequencing tracked T-cell clones expanding and contracting after mild COVID-19 in a couple of donors. Two young, previously healthy adult volunteers, one female and one male, were included in the cohort.

Sequencing used an Illumina NovaSeq 6000. cDNA libraries for TCRalpha and TCRbeta were prepared by 5'RACE using constant-segment primers, with sample barcodes and unique molecular identifiers added. RNA was extracted from every sample with Trizol reagent. The libraries were amplified in two PCR steps, and the second step added a second sample barcode and Illumina TruSeq adapters. Sequencing of the libraries was done on an Illumina NovaSeq, producing 2 x 150 bp paired-end reads. In the original analysis: With migec v1.2.7, reads were demultiplexed and then collapsed into UMI-guided consensus sequences. With mixcr v2.1.11, UMI consensuses were aligned to TRA and TRB V and J templates and assembled into clonotypes. Clonotypes were classified as expanded or contracted when called significant by both edgeR and NoisET, with noise models trained on biological replicates. For edgeR calls, the cutoffs were a false discovery rate-adjusted p below 0.01 and a log2 fold-change threshold of 1. As an exploratory analysis of dynamics, max-normalized trajectories of the 1000 most abundant clonotypes were examined by PCA with hierarchical clustering. Each responding clone was given a CD4 or CD8 phenotype based on the CD4+ and CD8+ repertoires, which had been sequenced separately. TCRdb reanalyzed the raw reads on its own, using fastp at Q25 for trimming and MiXCR for clone calling, and kept in-frame beta chains. Each record represents a unique CDR3 protein, reported with the most common genes and DNA among its rows. TCRdb's processing, not the authors', yielded these V and J calls. The sample yields roughly 450,000 distinct CDR3 sequences; roughly 18% were counted once. The ten largest account for around 12% of the sample.

As to this clonotype: Its antigen is unknown. No base quality values were provided; no much bigger clone lies one nucleotide off.

From cysteine to phenylalanine, the CDR3 is 17 amino acids long. The CDR3 DNA has 51 bases and is translated from base 1. CDR1 and CDR2 are drawn from the germline V gene: MGHRA, YSYEKL. V is pared back by 1 base and J by 0 bases, with 13 bases lying between the germline termini. The full study reports these points: Whether the second-wave clones peaking on day 37 were SARS-CoV-2 specific was not confirmed. Some responding clones were detected in pre-infection memory, suggesting pre-existing cross-reactive memory T cells joined the SARS-CoV-2 response. From day 15 to 85, contracting clones showed balanced CD4/CD8 phenotypes, whereas a second wave of clones that expanded from day 15 to 37 leaned towards CD4+. Contracting CD4+ clones appeared mostly in the CM and EM memory subsets, whereas CD8+ clones were enriched in EMRA. Only a couple of mild cases were covered by the study, and larger cohorts that include severe cases with pre-infection samples were considered necessary.

Ficoll-Paque density gradient centrifugation was the method used to isolate PBMCs. The chain uses TRBV4-1 and TRBJ1-3; the D gene lacks a confident call. The sample consisted of PBMCs or a T cell subset sorted from them (not recorded which). The TCR originated in an adult woman who had mild COVID-19 (a few samples of this study predate the infection). The sample titles of this study are shuffled in the database, so cell type and time point are left out; the donor was told from shared clones. The DNA reads TGCGCCAGCAGCCAAGTGTTCGGTCCGGGCTCTGGAAACACCATATATTTT. Its protein reads: CASSQVFGPGSGNTIYF.